This section outlines one T cell receptor beta chain sequence together with its context. This record comes from a study of blood T cell repertoires in COVID-19. Background on the study: Sources were T cells, B-cell-depleted T cells, or PBMCs; the material itself was cDNA or gDNA.

In the authors' methods: From reference gene primer amplification, estimates of nucleated cell counts were derived. Measured with immunoSEQ multiplex PCR; TCRdb has only the in-frame clones, and not every one. Clonal size and the V and J genes are those of that table, whereas D and trimming came from the DNA. Here the sample spans approximately 200,000 clones, 65% to 85% being singletons. The CDR3 sequence is 13 residues long. Between the trimmed V and J ends, which lost 3 bases and 5 bases, there was a span of 8 bases. Germline CDR1 is SGHAT and CDR2 is FQNNGV. This clonotype was sampled from a woman under 40 who had recovered from COVID-19. Sample: peripheral blood. This chain uses TRBV11-2 with TRBJ1-5; D remains ambiguous. CDR3 amino acids: CASSFQEDQPQHF. Written as DNA, the CDR3 is TGTGCCAGCAGCTTTCAGGAGGATCAGCCCCAGCATTTT. Together with reference TRBV11-2 and TRBJ1-5, the CDR3 gives the full variable domain: EAGVAQSPRYKIIEKRQSVAFWCNPISGHATLYWYQQILGQGPKLLIQFQNNGVVDDSQLPKDRFSAERLKGVDSTLKIQPAKLEDSAVYLCASSFQEDQPQHFGDGTRLSIL.